This T cell receptor (beta chain) emerged from a study of blood T cell repertoires in COVID-19. Study information: COVID-19 samples from acute and convalescent phases originated in the United States, Italy and Spain. Sample material is recorded as cDNA or gDNA derived from T cells, B-cell-depleted T cells, or PBMCs.

How the authors handled the data: Scientists estimated how many nucleated cells there were by amplifying reference gene primers. Measured with immunoSEQ multiplex PCR; TCRdb has only the in-frame clones, and not every one. That table is the source of V, J and clone size, and D and trimming were worked out from the DNA. The table includes about 360,000 clones, around 83% detected once. Unmatched junction bases numbered 6, after V lost 6 bases and J lost 5 bases. The CDR3 has 13 residues. CDR1 and CDR2 (germline): SEHNR, FQNEAQ (reference sequence). The specimen was peripheral blood. V usage is TRBV7-9 and J usage is TRBJ1-1, with 7 bases aligning to TRBD1. This TCR came from a man aged 25 to 45 with active or convalescent COVID-19. CDR3 sequence (DNA): TGTGCCAGCAGGAAGACAGGGTGGACTGAAGCTTTCTTT. This gives the protein CASRKTGWTEAFF.